One sample yielded the 7 T cell receptor beta chains listed below, sequenced in a study of circulating CD8 cells and anti-PD-1 response in melanoma. The QIAseq Immune Repertoire TCR panel built the libraries from roughly 15 ng of total RNA. TCRdb re-analysed the reads in MiXCR, keeping a single row per CDR3 protein. Here the sample spans roughly 450 distinct CDR3 sequences, about 10% being singletons. Four subsets defined by PD-1 and/or TIGIT were sorted from live CD3+CD8+TCRalphabeta+ cells. The sample here was CD8+ T cells from PBMCs, taken at baseline or after one month of anti-PD-1 therapy (not recorded which). The receptors shown here come from a human donor with melanoma.

In the case of this clonotype: Given a much more abundant clone one base away, this may be a read error. CDR3 sequence reads: CSAREVRAPNTGERFF. CDR3 in DNA: TGCAGTGCTAGAGAGGTCAGGGCCCCGAACACCGGGGAGCGGTTTTTT. J is TRBJ2-2 and V is TRBV20-1; D might be TRBD1 or TRBD2, each matching 5 bases. The CDR3 sequence is 16 residues long. Germline V gene lookup returns CDR1 DFQATT and CDR2 SNEGSKA (reference sequence).

This clonotype qualifies as large. The rearrangement links TRBV27 to TRBJ2-3; D possibly corresponds to TRBD2 (5 bases). V was shortened by 3 bases and J by 1 base, with 8 bases between the two germline ends. This CDR3 is built from 14 residues. CDR1 is MNHEY, CDR2 SMNVEV, per germline (reference sequence). The CDR3 nucleotides read TGTGCCAGCAGTTTGGCCGGGGGCACAGATACGCAGTATTTT. This gives the protein CASSLAGGTDTQYF.

Sample share makes this clonotype medium-sized (0.01 to 0.1%). The chain employs TRBV29-1 and TRBJ2-7, with a tentative D call TRBD1 (6 bases). The CDR3 is made up of 13 amino acids. The V end lost 5 bases, the J end lost 0 bases, and 11 bases lay between the germline ends. Germline CDR1 is SQVTM and CDR2 is ANQGSEA. The CDR3 nucleotides are TGCAGCGTTAAGGGGGAGAGCTCCTACGAGCAGTACTTC. This gives the protein CSVKGESSYEQYF.

By sample share, this clonotype is large (0.1 to 1%). CDR3: CASSSTSDTQYF. The DNA of the CDR3 is TGTGCCAGCAGCTCTACTAGCGACACGCAGTATTTT. This chain joins TRBV7-2 and TRBJ2-3; 7 bases are shared with TRBD2. CDR3 length: 12 amino acids. Germline V lookup: CDR1 SGHTA, CDR2 FQGNSA. J gave up 9 bases and V 4 bases, and 4 bases lay outside the gene matches.

The V and J genes are TRBV19 and TRBJ1-2; perhaps TRBD1 as D (5 bases). Germline CDR1 reads LNHDA; CDR2 reads SQIVND (reference sequence). Trimming stripped 6 bases from V and 3 bases from J, with 14 bases between. The CDR3 is made up of 14 amino acids. The CDR3 sequence: CASRDNSVYYGYTF. The CDR3 DNA reads TGTGCCAGTAGGGACAACTCCGTGTACTATGGCTACACCTTC.

The V call is TRBV9, the J call TRBJ2-5, with D uncertain. Deletions cut 2 bases from V and 1 base from J, with 6 bases between. The CDR3 runs 13 residues. Germline V lookup: CDR1 SGDLS, CDR2 YYNGEE. CDR3 amino acids: CASSVRSQETQYF. CDR3 DNA sequence: TGTGCCAGCAGCGTCCGCTCCCAAGAGACCCAGTACTTC.

Judged by abundance, this clonotype is large. This CDR3 is CASSFRDEQYF. For the CDR3, the DNA is TGTGCCAGCAGTTTCAGGGACGAGCAGTACTTC. The chain has TRBV12-3 or TRBV12-4 and TRBJ2-7, with D perhaps matching TRBD1 (5 bases). The V end was cut by 3 bases, the J end by 5 bases, with 5 bases between. CDR3 length: 11 amino acids.